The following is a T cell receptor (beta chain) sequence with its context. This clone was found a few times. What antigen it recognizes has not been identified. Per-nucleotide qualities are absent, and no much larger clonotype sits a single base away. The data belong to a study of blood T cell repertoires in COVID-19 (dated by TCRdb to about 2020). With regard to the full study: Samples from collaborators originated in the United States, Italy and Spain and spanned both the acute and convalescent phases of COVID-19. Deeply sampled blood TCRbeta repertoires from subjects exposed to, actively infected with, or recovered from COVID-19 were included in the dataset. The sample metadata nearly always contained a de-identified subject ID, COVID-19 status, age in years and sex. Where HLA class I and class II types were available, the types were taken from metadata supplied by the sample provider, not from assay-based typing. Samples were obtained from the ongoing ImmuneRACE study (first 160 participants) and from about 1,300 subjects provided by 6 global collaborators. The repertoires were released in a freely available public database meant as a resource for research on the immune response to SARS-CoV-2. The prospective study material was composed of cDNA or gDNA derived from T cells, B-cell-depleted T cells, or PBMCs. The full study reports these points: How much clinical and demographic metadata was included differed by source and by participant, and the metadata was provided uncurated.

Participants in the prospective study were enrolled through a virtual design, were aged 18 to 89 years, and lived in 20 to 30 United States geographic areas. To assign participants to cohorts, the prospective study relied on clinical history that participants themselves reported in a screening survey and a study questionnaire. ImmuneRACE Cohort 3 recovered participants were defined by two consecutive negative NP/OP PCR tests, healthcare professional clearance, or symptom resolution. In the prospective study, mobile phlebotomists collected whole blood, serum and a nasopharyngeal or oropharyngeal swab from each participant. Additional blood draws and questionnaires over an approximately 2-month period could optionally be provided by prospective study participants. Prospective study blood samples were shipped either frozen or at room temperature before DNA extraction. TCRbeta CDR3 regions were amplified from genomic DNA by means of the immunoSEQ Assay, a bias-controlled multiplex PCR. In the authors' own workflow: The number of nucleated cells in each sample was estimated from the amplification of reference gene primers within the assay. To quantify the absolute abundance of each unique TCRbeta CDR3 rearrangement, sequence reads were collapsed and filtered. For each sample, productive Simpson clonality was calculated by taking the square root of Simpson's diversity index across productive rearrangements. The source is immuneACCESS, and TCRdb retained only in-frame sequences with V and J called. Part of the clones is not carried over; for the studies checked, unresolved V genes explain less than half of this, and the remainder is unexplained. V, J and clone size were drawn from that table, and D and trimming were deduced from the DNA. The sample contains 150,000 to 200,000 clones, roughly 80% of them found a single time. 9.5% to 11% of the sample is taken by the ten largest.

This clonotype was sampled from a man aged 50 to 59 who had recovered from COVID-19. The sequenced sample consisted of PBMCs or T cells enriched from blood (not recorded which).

The DNA sequence is TGTGCCAGCCGACAGGACAGGGGTACCCCCAATGAGCAGTTCTTC. Its protein product is CASRQDRGTPNEQFF. The chain is encoded by TRBV2 joined to TRBJ2-1, with 9 bases aligning to TRBD1. The junction shows trimming of 8 bases on V and 6 bases on J, and the gene matches do not reach 11 bases of it. The CDR3 goes from the cysteine to the phenylalanine over 15 residues. Only the CDR3 part of the read is kept: 45 bases, read in frame from the first base. The germline V gene gives CDR1 as SNHLY and CDR2 as FYNNEI.